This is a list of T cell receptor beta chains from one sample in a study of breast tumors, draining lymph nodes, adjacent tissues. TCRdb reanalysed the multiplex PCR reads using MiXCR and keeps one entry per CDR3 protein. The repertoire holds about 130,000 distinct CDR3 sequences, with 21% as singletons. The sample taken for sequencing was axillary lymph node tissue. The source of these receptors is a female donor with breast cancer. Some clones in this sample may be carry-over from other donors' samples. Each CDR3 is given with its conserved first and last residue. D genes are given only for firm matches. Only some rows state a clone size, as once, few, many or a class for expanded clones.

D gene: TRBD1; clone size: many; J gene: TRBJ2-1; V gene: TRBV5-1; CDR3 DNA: TGCGCCAGCAGCTTCGGGGACAGTATCTACAATGAGCAGTTCTTC; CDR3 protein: CASSFGDSIYNEQFF
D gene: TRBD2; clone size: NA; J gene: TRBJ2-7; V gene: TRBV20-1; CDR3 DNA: TGCAGTGCCCGGACTAGCGGGAGTAAAGAGCAGTACTTC; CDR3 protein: CSARTSGSKEQYF
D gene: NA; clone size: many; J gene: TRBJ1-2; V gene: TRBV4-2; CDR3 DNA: TGTGCCAGCAGCCCGACACAGGACGCTAACTATGGCTACACCTTC; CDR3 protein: CASSPTQDANYGYTF
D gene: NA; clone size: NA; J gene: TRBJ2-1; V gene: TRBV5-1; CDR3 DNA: TGCGCCAGCAGCTTAGCGAGCACGGAGGGTATCAATGAGCAGTTCTTC; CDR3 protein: CASSLASTEGINEQFF
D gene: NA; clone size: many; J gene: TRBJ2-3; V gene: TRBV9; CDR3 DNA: TGTGCCAGCTCCGGTACCGGGAGATCAGATACGCAGTATTTT; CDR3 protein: CASSGTGRSDTQYF
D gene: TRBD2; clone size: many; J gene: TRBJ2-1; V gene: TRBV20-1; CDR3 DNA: TGCAGTGCTAGAGGCCTAGCGGGGGGGGGACTCTCCTACAATGAGCAGTTCTTC; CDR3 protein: CSARGLAGGGLSYNEQFF
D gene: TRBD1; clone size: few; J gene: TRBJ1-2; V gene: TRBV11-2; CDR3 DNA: TGTGCCAGCAGCCAGGGGGTCAGCGCATCGGGCTACACCTTC; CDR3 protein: CASSQGVSASGYTF
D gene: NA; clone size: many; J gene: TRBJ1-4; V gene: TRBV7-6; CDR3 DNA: TGTGCCAGCAGCTTAGACGGAGCAACTAATGAAAAACTGTTTTTT; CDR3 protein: CASSLDGATNEKLFF
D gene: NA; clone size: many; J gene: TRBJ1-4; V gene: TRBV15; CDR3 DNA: TGTGCCACCAGCACCGGGAGGGTACAAGAAAAACTGTTTTTT; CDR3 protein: CATSTGRVQEKLFF
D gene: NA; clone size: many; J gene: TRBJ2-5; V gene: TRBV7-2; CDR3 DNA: TGTGCCAGCAGCTTAGGGGTCCATCTCCAAGAGACCCAGTACTTC; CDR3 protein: CASSLGVHLQETQYF
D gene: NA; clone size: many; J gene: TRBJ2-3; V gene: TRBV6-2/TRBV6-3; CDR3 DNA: TGTGCCAGCAGCGCACTGTGGCTCTCCACAGATACGCAGTATTTT; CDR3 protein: CASSALWLSTDTQYF
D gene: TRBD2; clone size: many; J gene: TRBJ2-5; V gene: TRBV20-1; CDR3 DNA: TGCAGTGCTGGGACTAATGGGGAGACCCAGTACTTC; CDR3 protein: CSAGTNGETQYF
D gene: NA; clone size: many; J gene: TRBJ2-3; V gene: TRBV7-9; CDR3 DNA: TGTGCCAGCAGCTTAGATGGGAGGGATACGCAGTATTTT; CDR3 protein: CASSLDGRDTQYF
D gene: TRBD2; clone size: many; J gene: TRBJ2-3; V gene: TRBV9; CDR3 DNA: TGTGCCAGCAGTAGGGTAGCGGGATATGATACGCAGTATTTT; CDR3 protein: CASSRVAGYDTQYF
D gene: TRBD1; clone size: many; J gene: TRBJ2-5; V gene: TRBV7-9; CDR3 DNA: TGTGCCAGCAGCTCACCGCCACCGGACAGGGCAGAGACCCAGTACTTC; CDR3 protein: CASSSPPPDRAETQYF
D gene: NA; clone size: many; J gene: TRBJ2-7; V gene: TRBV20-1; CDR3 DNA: TGCAGTGCTTATGACAGGCCATCCTACGAGCAGTACTTC; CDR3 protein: CSAYDRPSYEQYF
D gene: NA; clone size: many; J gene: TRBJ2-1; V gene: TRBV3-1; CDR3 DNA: TGTGCCAGCAAAGGAAATGAGCAGTTCTTC; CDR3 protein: CASKGNEQFF
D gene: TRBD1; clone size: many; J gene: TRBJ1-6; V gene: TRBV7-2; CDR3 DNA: TGTGCCAGCAGCTACCGGTCCGGGACAGGATTTTCACCCCTCCACTTT; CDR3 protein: CASSYRSGTGFSPLHF
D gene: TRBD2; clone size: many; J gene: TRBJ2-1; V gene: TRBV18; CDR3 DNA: TGTGCCAGCTCACCAGAAGGACTAGCGGGAGATGGTGAGCAGTTCTTC; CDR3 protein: CASSPEGLAGDGEQFF
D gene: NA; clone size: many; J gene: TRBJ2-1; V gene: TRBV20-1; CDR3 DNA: TGCAGTGCTACACAGCGGATCTCCTACAATGAGCAGTTCTTC; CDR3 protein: CSATQRISYNEQFF
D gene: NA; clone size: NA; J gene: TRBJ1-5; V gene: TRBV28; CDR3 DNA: TGTACCAGCAGTTTATTCGGGGGGCTAGGAAGCAATCAGCCCCAGCATTTT; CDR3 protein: CTSSLFGGLGSNQPQHF
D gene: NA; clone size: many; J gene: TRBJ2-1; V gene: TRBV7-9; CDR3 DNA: TGTGCCAGCAGCCCCGGAGACAACTACAATGAGCAGTTCTTC; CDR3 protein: CASSPGDNYNEQFF
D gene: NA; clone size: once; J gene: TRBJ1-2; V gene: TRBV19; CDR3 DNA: TGTGCCAGTAGTTTGGGACCTAACTATGGCTGCACCTTC; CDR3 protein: CASSLGPNYGCTF
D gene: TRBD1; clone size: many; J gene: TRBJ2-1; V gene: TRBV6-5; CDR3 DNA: TGTGCCAGCAGCTTCGACAGGGGATCCTACAATGAGCAGTTCTTC; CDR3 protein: CASSFDRGSYNEQFF